These 8 T cell receptor beta chains came from one sample sequenced in a study of blood T cells in healthy people across ages. A sample-barcoded 5' primer and a J-beta primer mix were used in a second PCR of about 6 to 11 cycles. TCRdb re-called the 5' RACE reads through MiXCR, storing one row per CDR3 protein. The sample has hundreds of thousands of distinct CDR3 sequences, 49% seen once; the top ten hold roughly a third. Sequences were obtained from blood. These receptors came from an older woman in good health.

This chain uses TRBV11-2 with TRBJ1-1; D is undetermined. The CDR3 totals 16 residues. V lost 5 bases to trimming and J lost 1 base, with 17 bases between them. In germline, CDR1 is SGHAT, CDR2 FQNNGV. CDR3 sequence reads: CASSPWPFRGNTEAFF. The CDR3 DNA reads TGTGCCAGCAGCCCCTGGCCTTTCCGGGGGAACACTGAAGCTTTCTTT. The full variable domain, rest sourced from reference TRBV11-2 and TRBJ1-1, is EAGVAQSPRYKIIEKRQSVAFWCNPISGHATLYWYQQILGQGPKLLIQFQNNGVVDDSQLPKDRFSAERLKGVDSTLKIQPAKLEDSAVYLCASSPWPFRGNTEAFFGQGTRLTVV.

The sample holds a few counts of this clonotype. This sequence joins TRBV6-2 or TRBV6-3 and TRBJ2-7; D is unclear. The CDR3 extends over 13 amino acids. CDR1 MNHEY and CDR2 SVGEGT come from the germline V gene. The ends were cut back, 6 bases at V and 2 bases at J, with 11 bases in the middle. The CDR3 reads CASRRPVTYEQYF. The CDR3, as DNA: TGTGCCAGCAGGAGGCCGGTAACCTACGAGCAGTACTTC.

This clonotype occurred a few times. The gene calls are TRBV4-2 and TRBJ2-7, with D tentatively TRBD1 (6 bases). The CDR3 spans 15 residues. Germline CDR1 LGHNA, CDR2 YNFKEQ. V lost 1 base and J lost 1, with 11 bases in between. DNA of the CDR3: TGTGCCAGCAGCCAAGCACGTGGACAGTCCTACGAGCAGTACTTC. It yields the protein CASSQARGQSYEQYF.

This chain links TRBV12-3 or TRBV12-4 with TRBJ1-5; unclear D gene. This CDR3 contains 16 residues. Trimming pared 1 base from V and 3 bases from J, leaving 13 bases between. CDR3 protein: CASSLEGNLLNQPQHF. For the CDR3, the DNA is TGTGCCAGCAGTTTAGAGGGCAACCTCCTCAATCAGCCCCAGCATTTT.

The genes are TRBV12-3 or TRBV12-4 and TRBJ1-2; D is ambiguous. The ends were cut back, 5 bases at V and 10 bases at J, with 11 bases in the middle. There are 11 residues in the CDR3. The CDR3 here is CASSTRTDYTF. The DNA for the CDR3 is TGTGCCAGCAGTACTCGGACGGACTACACCTTC.

This chain uses TRBV18 with TRBJ2-5, with D possibly being TRBD1 or TRBD2 (6 bases each). CDR3 size: 15 residues. The V end lost 0 bases, the J end lost 9 bases, and 17 bases lay between the germline ends. Germline CDR1 is KGHSH and CDR2 is LQKENI. The CDR3 protein is CASSPPSGGVEAQYF. For the CDR3, the DNA is TGTGCCAGCTCACCACCTTCCGGGGGCGTCGAGGCCCAGTACTTC.

This clonotype was picked up many times. The chain carries TRBV10-3 and TRBJ2-5; weak D call: TRBD1 (5 bases). The CDR3 totals 11 residues. From germline, CDR1 is ENHRY and CDR2 SYGVKD. V was trimmed by 2 bases and J by 7 bases, leaving 5 bases between them. The chain's CDR3 is CAISEQGTQYF. In nucleotides, the CDR3 is TGTGCCATCAGTGAGCAGGGGACCCAGTACTTC.

V and J are TRBV7-8 and TRBJ1-2; D is uncertain. CDR1 is SGHVS, CDR2 FQNEAQ, per germline. There are 15 residues in the CDR3. Trimming removed 0 bases from V and 5 bases from J, with 13 bases in between. CDR3 sequence (DNA): TGTGCCAGCAGCTTAGCCCGGACGGGGAATTATGGCTACACCTTC. Amino acids: CASSLARTGNYGYTF.